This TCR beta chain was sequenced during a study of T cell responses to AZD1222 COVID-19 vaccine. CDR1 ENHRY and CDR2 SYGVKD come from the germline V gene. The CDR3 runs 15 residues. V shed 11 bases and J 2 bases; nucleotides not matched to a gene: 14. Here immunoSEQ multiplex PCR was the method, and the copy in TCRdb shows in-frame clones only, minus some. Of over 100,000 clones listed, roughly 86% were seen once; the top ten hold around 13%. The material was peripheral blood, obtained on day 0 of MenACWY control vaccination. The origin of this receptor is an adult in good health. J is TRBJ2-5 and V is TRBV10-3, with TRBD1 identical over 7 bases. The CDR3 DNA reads TGTGCCTCGCGGACAGGCGGCGCGTCTCAAGAGACCCAGTACTTC. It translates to CASRTGGASQETQYF.